What follows are 8 T cell receptor beta chains derived from one specimen sequenced in a study of blood T cell repertoires in COVID-19. Profiled with immunoSEQ multiplex PCR; TCRdb holds only in-frame clones, not every one. The top ten clones hold 20% to 25% of a sample with about 15,000 clones, 83% of them seen once. Material: peripheral blood. The receptors stem from a man in his forties with active or convalescent COVID-19.

This chain uses TRBV4-2 with TRBJ2-1, with D maybe TRBD2 (6 bases). There are 18 residues in the CDR3. Trimming took 0 bases from V and 3 from J, leaving 18 bases between them. Per germline, CDR1 LGHNA and CDR2 YNFKEQ. CDR3 amino acids: CASSQEVSRGDLYNEQFF. The CDR3 bases are TGTGCCAGCAGCCAAGAGGTCTCTCGCGGGGACCTCTACAATGAGCAGTTCTTC.

This clone was counted between two and nine times. J is TRBJ1-1 and V is TRBV6-5; the D gene is possibly TRBD1 (5 bases). V was trimmed by 7 bases and J by 3 bases, leaving 12 bases between them. The CDR3 spans 13 residues. Germline assignment: CDR1 MNHEY and CDR2 SVGAGI. The CDR3 reads CASMGGIDTEAFF. The CDR3 DNA sequence: TGTGCCAGCATGGGGGGAATTGACACTGAAGCTTTCTTT.

This chain joins TRBV30 and TRBJ1-3; D is unclear. V was clipped by 0 bases and J by 2 bases, with 5 bases between them. From germline, CDR1 is GTSNPN and CDR2 SVGIG (reference sequence). This CDR3 has 13 amino acids. CDR3 region: CAWSVLTGNTIYF. The DNA of the CDR3 is TGTGCCTGGAGTGTATTAACTGGAAACACCATATATTTT.

The chain carries TRBV4-3 and TRBJ2-7, with 7 bases matching TRBD1. CDR1 and CDR2 (germline): LGHNA, YSLEER. Trimming at V came to 0 bases and at J to 2 bases, leaving 4 bases not matched to a gene. The CDR3 runs to 15 residues. The CDR3 loop is CASSQDMTGPYEQYF. In DNA form, the CDR3 reads TGCGCCAGCAGCCAAGATATGACAGGGCCCTACGAGCAGTACTTC.

In nucleotides, the CDR3 is TGTGCCAGCAGCGCGGGACAGGGCGGCTACGAGCAGTACTTC. Protein: CASSAGQGGYEQYF. V gene TRBV5-6 combines with J gene TRBJ2-7; TRBD1 matches 9 bases. CDR1 is SGHDT and CDR2 is YYEEEE in the germline V gene. The CDR3 runs 14 residues. The trim removed 4 bases at V and 3 bases at J, leaving 5 bases unmatched.

V is TRBV4-1 and J is TRBJ2-2, with a possible D match to TRBD1 (5 bases). Per germline, CDR1 MGHRA and CDR2 YSYEKL. The CDR3 length is 17 residues. V lost 1 base and J lost 5, with 17 bases in between. Here the CDR3 DNA reads TGCGCCAGCAGCCAAGTGGACATGGTGGTCTTTACCGGGGAGCTGTTTTTT. It yields the protein CASSQVDMVVFTGELFF.

The chain combines TRBV19 with TRBJ1-5; 7 positions match TRBD1. Germline loops: CDR1 LNHDA, CDR2 SQIVND (reference sequence). The CDR3 covers 13 residues. V lost 8 bases to trimming and J lost 2 bases; unmatched junction nucleotides: 3. This CDR3 reads CASDQGGNQPQHF. DNA of the CDR3: TGTGCCAGTGATCAGGGGGGCAATCAGCCCCAGCATTTT.

The chain has TRBV28 and TRBJ2-2; 9 positions agree with TRBD1. Germline loops: CDR1 MDHEN, CDR2 SYDVKM. The CDR3 totals 15 residues. V gave up 4 bases and J gave up 4 bases; unmatched junction bases: 4. The CDR3 here is CASSYRGLVTGELFF. The DNA of the CDR3 is TGTGCCAGCAGTTACAGGGGGCTGGTCACCGGGGAGCTGTTTTTT.